The 14 T cell receptor beta chains listed next were all sequenced from one sample in a study of blood T cells in healthy people across ages (dated by TCRdb to the mid-2010s). Libraries were prepared through 5' RACE. Sequencing took place on an Illumina HiSeq 2500. A second PCR of roughly 7 to 11 cycles was run with a J-beta primer mix and a sample-barcoded 5' primer. TCRdb reran the public reads through fastp at Q25 and MiXCR, keeping productive beta chains. Each record represents a unique CDR3 protein, reported with the most common genes and DNA among its rows. For this sample there are 550,000 to 750,000 distinct CDR3 sequences; under 25% appear just once. The ten largest clones add up to roughly 3.7% of the sample. The sequencing input was blood. These receptors were obtained from a man between 65 and 85 years old in good health.

This clonotype has more than one count but fewer than ten. The CDR3 spells CASSQWEGYKQETQYF. The CDR3 nucleotides read TGTGCCAGCAGCCAGTGGGAGGGGTATAAACAAGAGACCCAGTACTTC. The rearrangement uses TRBV5-6 and TRBJ2-5; 7 nucleotides agree with TRBD2. The CDR3 is made up of 16 amino acids. The ends lost 4 bases at V and 2 bases at J; junction bases unmatched: 11. From germline, CDR1 is SGHDT and CDR2 YYEEEE.

The chain uses TRBV5-1 and TRBJ2-7; 10 bases match TRBD1. V shed 2 bases, J shed 3 bases, and the junction held 5 bases outside the gene matches. Germline lookup yields CDR1 SGHRS and CDR2 YFSETQ. The CDR3 totals 15 residues. CDR3 protein: CASSFTRDRGYEQYF. CDR3 DNA: TGCGCCAGCAGCTTCACCCGGGACAGGGGCTACGAGCAGTACTTC.

The rearrangement uses TRBV29-1 and TRBJ1-4; D not certain. In germline, CDR1 is SQVTM, CDR2 ANQGSEA. Trimming shortened V by 7 bases and J by 0 bases, and 9 bases separated the two germline ends. There are 13 residues in the CDR3. This CDR3 is CSATGTTNEKLFF. CDR3 nucleotide sequence: TGCAGCGCGACGGGGACAACTAATGAAAAACTGTTTTTT.

The table lists this clonotype with a few counts. A much larger clone differs by one base, so this may be a read error. V and J are TRBV4-3 and TRBJ1-1, with a tentative D call TRBD1 (6 bases). CDR1 and CDR2 (germline): LGHNA, YSLEER. Trimming removed 4 bases from V and 0 bases from J, with 9 bases in between. This CDR3 contains 14 residues. The CDR3: CASSRDRMNTEAFF. In DNA, the CDR3 is TGCGCCAGCAGCCGAGACAGGATGAACACTGAAGCTTTCTTT.

This rearrangement joins TRBV12-3 or TRBV12-4 to TRBJ1-5, with a tentative D call TRBD1 (6 bases). Trimming stripped 1 base from V and 3 bases from J, with 10 bases between. This CDR3 comprises 15 residues. CDR3 sequence (DNA): TGTGCCAGCAGTTTAGGTACAGGGTTCAATCAGCCCCAGCATTTT. It yields the protein CASSLGTGFNQPQHF.

The chain joins TRBV6-1 to TRBJ2-3, with 7 bases aligning to TRBD2. This CDR3 region has 15 residues. CDR1 and CDR2 (germline): MNHNS, SASEGT. Unmatched junction bases numbered 3, after V lost 1 base and J lost 2 bases. CDR3 nucleotides: TGTGCCAGCAGTGAAGGACTAGCATTCACAGATACGCAGTATTTT. This encodes CASSEGLAFTDTQYF.

The chain employs TRBV7-2 and TRBJ1-4; no firm D call. The CDR3 runs to 13 residues. CDR1 and CDR2 from the germline V gene are SGHTA and FQGNSA. Trimming took 1 base from V and 8 from J, leaving 8 bases between them. DNA of the CDR3: TGTACCAGCAGCTTAGAACCTGAAGAAAAACTGTTTTTT. Protein: CTSSLEPEEKLFF.

This clonotype has more than one count but fewer than ten. The rearrangement links TRBV4-1 to TRBJ2-5; perhaps TRBD2 as D (5 bases). This CDR3 comprises 15 residues. The ends were cut back, 0 bases at V and 5 bases at J, with 13 bases in the middle. Germline lookup yields CDR1 MGHRA and CDR2 YSYEKL. The CDR3 bases are TGCGCCAGCAGCCAAGAATTTCCTAGCCGGGAGACCCAGTACTTC. Translation gives CASSQEFPSRETQYF.

This chain uses TRBV10-3 with TRBJ2-5; no definite D call. CDR3 size: 14 residues. The ends were cut back, 6 bases at V and 1 base at J, with 12 bases in the middle. CDR1 and CDR2 (germline): ENHRY, SYGVKD. The CDR3 spells CAISPLSGQETQYF. CDR3 in DNA: TGTGCCATCAGCCCTCTATCAGGCCAAGAGACCCAGTACTTC.

This clonotype was counted a few times. The V call is TRBV9, the J call TRBJ2-5; 9 bases match TRBD2. Germline V lookup: CDR1 SGDLS, CDR2 YYNGEE. CDR3 length: 16 residues. Germline trimming cut 4 bases from V and 5 bases from J; bases unmatched to any gene: 12. CDR3 bases: TGTGCCAGCAGCCCAAATCCCGGGACTAGCCGCGAGACCCAGTACTTC. Translated: CASSPNPGTSRETQYF.

The genes are TRBV14 and TRBJ2-1; D is perhaps TRBD2 (6 bases). This CDR3 contains 16 residues. From germline, CDR1 is SGHDN and CDR2 FVKESK. V lost 5 bases, J lost 0 bases, and 14 bases lay in between. The CDR3 DNA reads as TGTGCCAGCAGCTCAAGGCGGGGTAGCTCCTACAATGAGCAGTTCTTC. Translating it yields CASSSRRGSSYNEQFF.

This chain links TRBV20-1 with TRBJ1-1; 8 nucleotides agree with TRBD1. Germline V CDR1 and CDR2: DFQATT, SNEGSKA (reference sequence). With V trimmed by 0 bases and J by 5 bases, 5 bases remained unmatched. This CDR3 region has 14 residues. CDR3: CSARDRQGRTEAFF. CDR3 bases: TGCAGTGCTAGAGATCGACAGGGGAGGACTGAAGCTTTCTTT.

The chain recombines TRBV6-2 or TRBV6-3 with TRBJ2-5, with TRBD2 matching 8 bases. From germline, CDR1 is MNHEY and CDR2 SVGEGT. The J segment lost 0 bases and the V segment lost 8 bases, leaving 11 bases of the junction unmatched. The CDR3 has 16 residues. The CDR3 loop is CASEGPQRGYQETQYF. In DNA, the CDR3 is TGTGCCAGCGAAGGGCCCCAGCGGGGGTACCAAGAGACCCAGTACTTC.

This clonotype was detected many times. The chain links TRBV12-5 to TRBJ1-2, with TRBD1 identical over 7 bases. The length of the CDR3 is 11 residues. V gave up 5 bases and J gave up 14 bases; unmatched junction bases: 8. The germline CDR1 and CDR2 sequences are LGHNT and FRNRAP. CDR3 DNA: TGTGCTAGTGGTACCGACAGGGACTATACCTTC. Amino acid sequence: CASGTDRDYTF.